The sequence of this TCR beta chain was determined in a study of T cells after yellow fever vaccination (dated by TCRdb to about 2019). About the full investigation: Libraries from fractions with low cell numbers were prepared with the SMART-Seq v4 Ultra Low Input RNA kit. To follow T-cell clones before and after primary and booster YFV17D yellow fever vaccination, bulk TCR alpha and beta repertoires were sequenced over time. Two healthy male donors made up the cohort, one aged 18 to 30 years and the other aged 30 to 40 years. Bulk PBMC replicates and cell subsets were isolated from blood drawn at multiple timepoints before and after both primary and secondary immunization. Here is what the overall study found, with its caveats: Because abundant contaminating clonotypes from the bulk population could be contained in FACS-sorted repertoires, computational filtering was required. The secondary T-cell response was found to be weaker but faster than the primary response, with a peak reached on day 5 rather than on day 15. Because only a couple of donors were included in the study, the extent to which the findings can be generalized is limited. A small share of clonotypes was detected in both CD4 and CD8 compartments, with the overlap likely arising from convergent recombination. After the booster, most clones that had expanded after primary vaccination were detected again (about 95% of CD4 and around nine tenths of CD8), suggesting broad maintenance of memory.

The CDR3 holds 20 amino acids from the cysteine to the phenylalanine. This entry keeps only the CDR3 DNA: 60 bases, framed from base 1. Reading the germline V gene gives CDR1 MNHEY and CDR2 SVGEGT. V loses 1 base at its end and J loses 7 bases; junction bases beyond the gene matches: 18. This specimen's treatment or condition label, interpreted: live attenuated yellow fever vaccine strain. Two biological replicates of bulk PBMCs were collected at each blood-draw timepoint. PBMCs were isolated from peripheral blood using a standard Ficoll-Paque protocol. TriZol was used to extract RNA from bulk PBMCs, from CD4 and CD8 fractions, and from dextramer-positive and dextramer-negative fractions. A note on this clonotype: What this receptor recognizes is not known. There are no base qualities to consult, and no much larger clone falls within one base.

TCR cDNA was synthesized by 5'RACE template switching, through which a universal primer site and unique molecular identifiers were introduced. Priming for cDNA synthesis came from both the TCR alpha and TCR beta constant segments. Libraries were amplified in two PCR steps, with sample barcodes and sequencing adapters added in the second step. Sequencing of the libraries was done on either Illumina HiSeq 2500 (2x100 bp) or NovaSeq (2x150 bp). Concerning the study's data processing: MIGEC handled demultiplexing of reads and collapsing into UMI consensus sequences, while MiXCR performed V(D)J alignment. Clonotypes responding to the vaccine were identified with edgeR on replicate PBMC samples, with the criteria of FDR below 0.01 and a log2 fold change above 5 up to day 15. CD4 or CD8 identity was assigned to each bulk clonotype according to whether the clonotype was present at higher abundance in the sequenced CD4 repertoire or the sequenced CD8 repertoire. TCRdb reran the public reads through fastp at Q25 and MiXCR, keeping productive beta chains. One record per CDR3 amino acid sequence lists the most common genes and DNA. The V and J calls, along with clone size, are taken from TCRdb and not from the paper's own processing. The sample table holds about 350,000 distinct CDR3 sequences, of which 8% to 9.5% were seen once. Of the sample, 17% falls within the top ten clones.

This chain joins TRBV6-2 or TRBV6-3 to TRBJ1-5; 11 of the junction bases match TRBD1. The sample in question was PBMCs, obtained about 41 days after the first yellow fever vaccination. The clonotype originates from a man aged 18 to 30 who received the YFV17D yellow fever vaccine. In nucleotide form, the sequence is TGTGCCAGCAGTTACTACCGGACAGGGGGCGCGGGGGCGTGGCGGCAGCCCCAGCATTTT. Translated, it reads CASSYYRTGGAGAWRQPQHF.